The 15 T cell receptor beta chains reported below all come from one sample, sequenced in a study of CD8 T cells in ankylosing spondylitis. From the 5' RACE reads, TCRdb called clonotypes with MiXCR, one entry per CDR3 protein. Among 230,000 or so distinct CDR3 sequences listed, about 24% were seen once. The sample consisted of blood, either unsorted or a sorted T cell fraction (not recorded which). These receptor sequences come from a male donor with ankylosing spondylitis or in good health (not recorded which).

J is TRBJ2-7 and V is TRBV20-1; tentative D call: TRBD1 (6 bases). V lost 3 bases and J 7 bases, leaving 19 bases between the germline ends. Looked up from germline, CDR1 is DFQATT and CDR2 is SNEGSKA (reference sequence). This CDR3 spans 14 amino acids. The CDR3 coding sequence is TGCAGTGCTAGTTCCCCCACAGGGCCGGAGGAGCAGTACTTC. Its translation is CSASSPTGPEEQYF.

The chain carries TRBV12-3 or TRBV12-4 and TRBJ2-2; TRBD2 agrees at 7 bases. V lost 6 bases to trimming and J lost 5 bases; unmatched junction nucleotides: 9. This CDR3 spans 15 amino acids. The CDR3 nucleotides are TGTGCCAGCAGACCTTTCGGGGGGTGGACCGGGGAGCTGTTTTTT. This sequence encodes CASRPFGGWTGELFF.

V is TRBV29-1 and J is TRBJ2-7; D might be TRBD1 or TRBD2, each matching 6 bases. CDR1 is SQVTM and CDR2 is ANQGSEA in the germline V gene. The CDR3 contains 12 residues. The ends were cut back, 7 bases at V and 6 bases at J, with 16 bases in the middle. The CDR3 protein is CSGKRGDGEQYF. The DNA of the CDR3 is TGCAGCGGAAAAAGGGGGGATGGCGAGCAGTACTTC.

The chain recombines TRBV20-1 with TRBJ2-1, with 10 nucleotides matching TRBD2. V lost 5 bases, J lost 6 bases, and 10 bases stayed unmatched. The CDR3 runs 15 residues. The germline V gene encodes CDR1 DFQATT and CDR2 SNEGSKA (reference sequence). CDR3 in amino acids: CSAPERGGGGNEQFF. In nucleotides, the CDR3 is TGCAGTGCTCCAGAGCGGGGGGGAGGTGGCAATGAGCAGTTCTTC.

This clonotype was seen only a few times. The chain is built from TRBV5-1 and TRBJ2-1; perhaps TRBD2 as D (6 bases). Germline V gene lookup returns CDR1 SGHRS and CDR2 YFSETQ. The CDR3 has 15 amino acids. V gave up 0 bases and J gave up 0 bases, with 7 bases separating them. The CDR3: CASSLDGSSYNEQFF. DNA of the CDR3: TGCGCCAGCAGCTTGGACGGGAGCTCCTACAATGAGCAGTTCTTC. Full variable domain (rest looked up from reference TRBV5-1 and TRBJ2-1): KAGVTQTPRYLIKTRGQQVTLSCSPISGHRSVSWYQQTPGQGLQFLFEYFSETQRNKGNFPGRFSGRQFSNSRSEMNVSTLELGDSALYLCASSLDGSSYNEQFFGPGTRLTVL.

By sample fraction, this clonotype is medium-sized. This chain joins TRBV12-3 or TRBV12-4 and TRBJ1-5, with D uncertain. The CDR3 contains 14 residues. V was pared by 7 bases and J by 2 bases, with 12 bases between. CDR3 residues: CASTQDLGNQPQHF. The CDR3 DNA reads as TGTGCCAGCACCCAGGACTTGGGCAATCAGCCCCAGCATTTT.

This clonotype is a singleton in its sample. V and J are TRBV10-3 and TRBJ2-7, with no clear D. The CDR3 sequence is 12 residues long. Germline values: CDR1 ENHRY, CDR2 SYGVKD. V was cut by 4 bases and J by 4 bases, with 8 bases left in between. This chain's CDR3 is CAISVQGYEQYF. The CDR3 DNA follows: TGTGCCATCAGTGTTCAAGGGTACGAGCAGTACTTC.

The V and J genes are TRBV11-2 and TRBJ2-2; either TRBD1 or TRBD2 may fit D (5 bases each). CDR1 is SGHAT and CDR2 is FQNNGV in the germline V gene. This CDR3 has 16 amino acids. V was shortened by 1 base and J by 1 base, with 10 bases between the two germline ends. The CDR3 loop reads CASSLVLGVNTGELFF. DNA of the CDR3: TGTGCCAGCAGCTTAGTATTGGGGGTGAACACCGGGGAGCTGTTTTTT. The full variable domain, rest sourced from reference TRBV11-2 and TRBJ2-2, is EAGVAQSPRYKIIEKRQSVAFWCNPISGHATLYWYQQILGQGPKLLIQFQNNGVVDDSQLPKDRFSAERLKGVDSTLKIQPAKLEDSAVYLCASSLVLGVNTGELFFGEGSRLTVL.

The V gene is TRBV20-1, the J gene TRBJ2-2; tentative D call: TRBD2 (7 bases). The CDR3 consists of 14 residues. Germline V gene sequence: CDR1 DFQATT, CDR2 SNEGSKA (reference sequence). With 4 bases removed from V and 5 bases from J, the gap between germline ends came to 14 bases. The CDR3 is CSAKGGAETGELFF. CDR3 nucleotide sequence: TGCAGTGCTAAGGGGGGGGCGGAAACCGGGGAGCTGTTTTTT.

The CDR3 DNA reads as TGTGCCAGGGGGTTTAGCGGGGGGCTAGAGACCCAGTACTTC. Protein product: CARGFSGGLETQYF. The rearrangement uses TRBV6-1 and TRBJ2-5, with 10 bases lining up with TRBD2. The CDR3 length is 14 residues. The ends lost 9 bases at V and 4 bases at J; junction bases unmatched: 8. Per the germline V gene, CDR1 is MNHNS and CDR2 is SASEGT.

Only a few counts were recorded for this clonotype. V and J are TRBV20-1 and TRBJ2-3; unclear D gene. Germline values: CDR1 DFQATT, CDR2 SNEGSKA (reference sequence). There are 15 residues in the CDR3. Trimming pared 0 bases from V and 5 bases from J, leaving 15 bases between. The chain's CDR3 is CSARDSRVSIDTQYF. The DNA of the CDR3 is TGCAGTGCTAGAGATAGCCGGGTTTCCATAGATACGCAGTATTTT.

This clonotype was picked up a small number of times. The chain joins TRBV20-1 to TRBJ2-3; D not certain. The CDR3 is made up of 12 amino acids. V was cut by 1 base and J by 5 bases, with 7 bases left in between. Germline CDR1 reads DFQATT; CDR2 reads SNEGSKA (reference sequence). The CDR3 coding sequence is TGCAGTGCTAGAGGGGCAGAAGATACGCAGTATTTT. It encodes CSARGAEDTQYF.

This clonotype was counted a single time. The CDR3 reads CASSAGGWGSPLHF. In DNA, the CDR3 is TGTGCCAGCAGCGCAGGGGGCTGGGGTTCACCCCTCCACTTT. The genes are TRBV9 and TRBJ1-6, with 8 bases fitting TRBD1. The CDR3 consists of 14 residues. Germline V gene sequence: CDR1 SGDLS, CDR2 YYNGEE. J lost 9 bases, V lost 3 bases, and 5 bases had no gene match.

J is TRBJ2-5 and V is TRBV7-3; perhaps TRBD2 as D (6 bases). The CDR3 length is 15 residues. The V end was cut by 0 bases, the J end by 4 bases, with 12 bases between. CDR1 is SGHTA, CDR2 FQGTGA, per germline. The CDR3 DNA reads as TGTGCCAGCAGCTTAACGCCGGGGGTGGGAGAGACCCAGTACTTC. This translates into CASSLTPGVGETQYF. The variable domain in full, with the rest retrieved from reference TRBV7-3 and TRBJ2-5, is GAGVSQTPSNKVTEKGKYVELRCDPISGHTALYWYRQSLGQGPEFLIYFQGTGAADDSGLPNDRFFAVRPEGSVSTLKIQRTERGDSAVYLCASSLTPGVGETQYFGPGTRLLVL.

This clonotype was seen a few times. The J gene is TRBJ1-1, the V gene TRBV20-1; D remains ambiguous. The length of the CDR3 is 14 residues. Germline-derived CDR1 and CDR2 are DFQATT and SNEGSKA (reference sequence). V lost 6 bases to trimming and J lost 1 base, with 15 bases between them. CDR3 DNA sequence: TGCAGTGCCCCGAAGGATGGGCAGAACACTGAAGCTTTCTTT. Translation gives CSAPKDGQNTEAFF.